The clone carrying this TCR beta chain was observed a single time. Antigen unknown. This sample is part of a study of shared clonotypes between healthy human individuals. General study results and limits: With several donors compared, roughly 5% of naive CD4 clonotypes were shared.

The CDR3 loop spans 12 amino acids. The germline V and J ends were trimmed by 0 bases and 9 bases, with 9 bases remaining between them. Per germline, CDR1 GTSNPN and CDR2 SVGIG (reference sequence). Here immunoSEQ multiplex PCR was the method, and the copy in TCRdb shows in-frame clones only, minus some. Of nearly 2 million clones in the sample, about 95% are singletons; the top ten hold around 1.2%. Positively selected for CCR7, the CD45RO-negative cells used as naive CD8 cells excluded terminally differentiated effector memory CD45RA+ cells. The chain links TRBV30 to TRBJ2-1; the D is unclear. The specimen sequenced was naive CD8+ T cells sorted from blood. This clonotype was obtained from a man in his late teens or twenties in good health. The chain's CDR3 is CAWSVGGAEQFF. CDR3 bases: TGTGCCTGGAGTGTAGGTGGCGCTGAGCAGTTCTTC.